Below are 12 T cell receptor beta chains sequenced from a single sample in a study of blood T cell repertoires in COVID-19. The table came from immunoSEQ multiplex PCR; TCRdb's copy has only in-frame clones and leaves some out. The sample has 60,000 to 70,000 clones, roughly 77% seen once. Sequencing used peripheral blood. These receptor sequences come from a man older than 75 with acute or convalescent COVID-19.

J is TRBJ2-1 and V is TRBV24-1, with 14 nucleotides matching TRBD2. Unmatched junction bases numbered 10, after V lost 4 bases and J lost 9 bases. Germline loops: CDR1 KGHDR, CDR2 SFDVKD. The CDR3 runs to 17 residues. The CDR3 region has the DNA TGTGCCACCAGTGACCGACTCCCGGGACTAGCGGGAGTTGAGCAGTTCTTC. It is translated as CATSDRLPGLAGVEQFF.

The gene calls are TRBV7-9 and TRBJ2-7; D unclear. Germline V gene lookup returns CDR1 SEHNR and CDR2 FQNEAQ (reference sequence). The CDR3 contains 14 residues. Between the trimmed V and J ends, which lost 5 bases and 4 bases, there was a span of 15 bases. CDR3 protein: CASSAYEERYEQYF. CDR3 DNA sequence: TGTGCCAGCAGCGCCTACGAGGAGAGGTACGAGCAGTACTTC.

V gene TRBV6-2 or TRBV6-3 combines with J gene TRBJ1-1, with 7 nucleotides matching TRBD1. CDR1 is MNHEY, CDR2 SVGEGT, per germline. With 1 base clipped from V and 1 base from J, the junction kept 6 bases outside the gene matches. CDR3 length equals 16 residues. The CDR3 loop is CASSYLGGLRNTEAFF. The CDR3 region has the DNA TGTGCCAGCAGTTACTTAGGGGGCCTGCGGAACACTGAAGCTTTCTTT.

The J gene is TRBJ1-1, the V gene TRBV5-1, with D maybe TRBD1 (5 bases). CDR3 length equals 16 residues. Trimming shortened V by 0 bases and J by 4 bases, and 16 bases separated the two germline ends. Germline V gives CDR1 SGHRS, CDR2 YFSETQ. CDR3 loop: CASSLDWGEGATEAFF. The CDR3 DNA sequence: TGCGCCAGCAGCTTGGATTGGGGGGAAGGGGCCACTGAAGCTTTCTTT.

This chain joins TRBV7-3 and TRBJ1-2; 8 bases agree with TRBD1. This CDR3 has 15 amino acids. Trimming at V came to 2 bases and at J to 4 bases, leaving 6 bases not matched to a gene. The germline V gene encodes CDR1 SGHTA and CDR2 FQGTGA. DNA of the CDR3: TGTGCCAGCAGCTTAGATTCAGGGGGCGTCTATGGCTACACCTTC. It encodes CASSLDSGGVYGYTF.

This chain joins TRBV11-3 and TRBJ2-1; 8 positions agree with TRBD2. The CDR3 has 15 residues. The germline CDR1 and CDR2 sequences are SGHNT and YENEEA. Unmatched junction bases numbered 7, after V lost 5 bases and J lost 4 bases. CDR3 in DNA: TGTGCCAGCAGCCCAAGCGGGGGAAATTACAATGAGCAGTTCTTC. Amino acids: CASSPSGGNYNEQFF.

The chain carries TRBV11-1 and TRBJ2-1; 13 bases are shared with TRBD2. The CDR3 has 15 amino acids. V lost 9 bases to trimming and J lost 6 bases; unmatched junction nucleotides: 8. Germline V lookup: CDR1 SGHAT, CDR2 FQDESV (reference sequence). This CDR3 is CASAAGTSGINEQFF. CDR3 bases: TGTGCCAGTGCCGCCGGGACTAGCGGGATCAATGAGCAGTTCTTC.

The chain joins TRBV7-2 to TRBJ2-7; D unresolved. The germline V gene has CDR1 SGHTA and CDR2 FQGNSA. V lost 1 base and J 2 bases, leaving 9 bases between the germline ends. This CDR3 spans 14 amino acids. Written as DNA, the CDR3 is TGTGCCAGCAGCTTAGGACTTTTTACCTACGAGCAGTACTTC. Translation: CASSLGLFTYEQYF.

The rearrangement joins TRBV9 to TRBJ2-7; D is perhaps TRBD1 (5 bases). The CDR3 extends over 13 amino acids. The ends were cut back, 3 bases at V and 7 bases at J, with 14 bases in the middle. Germline CDR1 reads SGDLS; CDR2 reads YYNGEE. The CDR3 DNA sequence: TGTGCCAGCAGCGGAAAGGGGTTGGGGGAGCAGTACTTC. Its protein is CASSGKGLGEQYF.

V is TRBV29-1 and J is TRBJ1-1, with TRBD1 as a possible D gene (5 bases). CDR1 is SQVTM and CDR2 is ANQGSEA in the germline V gene. The ends were cut back, 3 bases at V and 8 bases at J, with 10 bases in the middle. The CDR3 length is 11 residues. The CDR3 sequence is CSVDRAREAFF. The CDR3, as DNA: TGCAGCGTTGACAGGGCCAGAGAAGCTTTCTTT.

The V call is TRBV11-1, the J call TRBJ1-1, with TRBD1 identical over 8 bases. Germline values: CDR1 SGHAT, CDR2 FQDESV (reference sequence). The CDR3 is 15 amino acids. The V segment lost 2 bases and the J segment 2 bases; nucleotides outside the gene matches: 4. As DNA, the CDR3 is TGTGCCAGCAGCTTATTACAGGGGGGCAACACTGAAGCTTTCTTT. This translates into CASSLLQGGNTEAFF.

The chain couples TRBV6-2 or TRBV6-3 to TRBJ2-7; 14 bases align to TRBD2. The ends lost 0 bases at V and 0 bases at J; junction bases unmatched: 4. There are 18 residues in the CDR3. Germline assignment: CDR1 MNHEY and CDR2 SVGEGT. The CDR3 nucleotides are TGTGCCAGCAGTTACTCCCGGACTAGCGGGAGGAGCTCCTACGAGCAGTACTTC. It codes for CASSYSRTSGRSSYEQYF.